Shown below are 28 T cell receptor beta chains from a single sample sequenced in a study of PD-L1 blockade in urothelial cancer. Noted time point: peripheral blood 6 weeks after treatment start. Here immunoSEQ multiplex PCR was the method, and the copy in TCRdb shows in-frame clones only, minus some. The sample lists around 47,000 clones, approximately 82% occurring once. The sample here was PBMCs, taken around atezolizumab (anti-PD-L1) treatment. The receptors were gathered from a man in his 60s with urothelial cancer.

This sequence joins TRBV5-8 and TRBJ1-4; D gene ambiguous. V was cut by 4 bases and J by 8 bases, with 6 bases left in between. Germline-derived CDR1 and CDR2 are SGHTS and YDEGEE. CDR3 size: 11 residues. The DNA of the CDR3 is TGTGCCAGCAGCCCCCGGGAAAAACTGTTTTTT. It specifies CASSPREKLFF.

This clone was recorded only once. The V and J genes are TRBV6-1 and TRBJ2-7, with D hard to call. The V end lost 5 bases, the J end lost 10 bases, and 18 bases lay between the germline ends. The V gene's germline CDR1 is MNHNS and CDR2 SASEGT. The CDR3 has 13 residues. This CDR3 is CASSTRWQDPQYF. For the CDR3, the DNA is TGTGCCAGCAGTACCCGTTGGCAAGATCCACAGTACTTC.

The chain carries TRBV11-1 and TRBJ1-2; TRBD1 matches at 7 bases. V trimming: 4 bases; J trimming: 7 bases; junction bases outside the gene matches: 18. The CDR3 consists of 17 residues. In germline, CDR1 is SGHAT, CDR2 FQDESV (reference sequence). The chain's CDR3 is CASSSFFRGTEAFGYTF. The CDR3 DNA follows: TGTGCCAGCAGCTCCTTTTTTCGGGGGACAGAGGCCTTTGGCTACACCTTC.

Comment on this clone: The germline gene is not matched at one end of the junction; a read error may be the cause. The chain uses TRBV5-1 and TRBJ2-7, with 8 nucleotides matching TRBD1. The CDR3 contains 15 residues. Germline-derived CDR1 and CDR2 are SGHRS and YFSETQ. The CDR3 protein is CASRVAPGGSHEQYF. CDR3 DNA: TGCGCCAGCAGGGTGGCACCAGGGGGCTCCCACGAGCAGTACTTC.

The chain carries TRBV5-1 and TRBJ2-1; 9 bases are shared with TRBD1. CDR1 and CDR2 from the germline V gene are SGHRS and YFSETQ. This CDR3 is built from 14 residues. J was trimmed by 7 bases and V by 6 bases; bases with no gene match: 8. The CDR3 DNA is TGCGCCAGCATTAGTGGACAGGGGTTTAATGAGCAGTTCTTC. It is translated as CASISGQGFNEQFF.

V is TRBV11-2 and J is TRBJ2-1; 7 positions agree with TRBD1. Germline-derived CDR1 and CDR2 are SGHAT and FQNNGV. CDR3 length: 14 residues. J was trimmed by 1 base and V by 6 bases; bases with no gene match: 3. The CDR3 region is CASSRTGSYNEQFF. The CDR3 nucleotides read TGTGCCAGCAGTCGGACAGGATCCTACAATGAGCAGTTCTTC. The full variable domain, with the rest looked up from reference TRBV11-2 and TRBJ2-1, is EAGVAQSPRYKIIEKRQSVAFWCNPISGHATLYWYQQILGQGPKLLIQFQNNGVVDDSQLPKDRFSAERLKGVDSTLKIQPAKLEDSAVYLCASSRTGSYNEQFFGPGTRLTVL.

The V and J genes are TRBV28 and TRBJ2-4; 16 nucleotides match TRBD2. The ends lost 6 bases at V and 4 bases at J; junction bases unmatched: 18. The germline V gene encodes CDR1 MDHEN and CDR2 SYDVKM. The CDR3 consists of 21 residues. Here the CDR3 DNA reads TGTGCCAGCAGCCCTTGGACACCCCCGGGACTAGCGGGAGGGGTTAAAAACATTCAGTACTTC. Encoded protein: CASSPWTPPGLAGGVKNIQYF.

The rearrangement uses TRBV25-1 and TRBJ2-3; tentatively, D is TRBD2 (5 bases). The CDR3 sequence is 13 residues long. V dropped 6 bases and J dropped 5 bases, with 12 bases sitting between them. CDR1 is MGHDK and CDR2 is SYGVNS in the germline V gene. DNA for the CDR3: TGTGCCAGCAGCGGACTTTGGGGAGATACGCAGTATTTT. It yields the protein CASSGLWGDTQYF.

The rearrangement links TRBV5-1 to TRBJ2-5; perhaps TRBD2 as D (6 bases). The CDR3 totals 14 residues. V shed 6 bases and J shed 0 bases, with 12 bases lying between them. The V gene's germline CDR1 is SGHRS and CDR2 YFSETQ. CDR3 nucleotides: TGCGCCAGCAAGGAGGGCCTACACCAAGAGACCCAGTACTTC. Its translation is CASKEGLHQETQYF.

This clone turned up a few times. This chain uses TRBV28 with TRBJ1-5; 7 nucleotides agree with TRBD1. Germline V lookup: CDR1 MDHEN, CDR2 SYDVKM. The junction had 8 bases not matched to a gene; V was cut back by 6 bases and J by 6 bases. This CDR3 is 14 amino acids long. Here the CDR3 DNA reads TGTGCCAGCAGAGGGGGCTCCTTGGGTCAGCCCCAGCATTTT. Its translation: CASRGGSLGQPQHF. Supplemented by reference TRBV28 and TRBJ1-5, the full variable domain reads DVKVTQSSRYLVKRTGEKVFLECVQDMDHENMFWYRQDPGLGLRLIYFSYDVKMKEKGDIPEGYSVSREKKERFSLILESASTNQTSMYLCASRGGSLGQPQHFGDGTRLSIL.

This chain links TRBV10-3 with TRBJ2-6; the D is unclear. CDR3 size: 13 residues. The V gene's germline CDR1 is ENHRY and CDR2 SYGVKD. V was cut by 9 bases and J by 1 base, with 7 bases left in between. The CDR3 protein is CAIQSSGANVLTF. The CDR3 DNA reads TGTGCCATACAGAGTTCTGGGGCCAACGTCCTGACTTTC.

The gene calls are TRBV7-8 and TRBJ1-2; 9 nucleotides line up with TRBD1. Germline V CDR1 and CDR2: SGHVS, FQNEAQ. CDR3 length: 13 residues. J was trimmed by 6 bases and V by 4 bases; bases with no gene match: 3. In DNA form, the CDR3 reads TGTGCCAGCAGCTCCCGGGACAGGGATGGCTACACCTTC. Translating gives CASSSRDRDGYTF.

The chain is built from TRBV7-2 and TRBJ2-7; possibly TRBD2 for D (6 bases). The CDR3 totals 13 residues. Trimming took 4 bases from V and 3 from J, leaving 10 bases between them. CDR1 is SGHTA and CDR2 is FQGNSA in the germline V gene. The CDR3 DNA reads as TGTGCCAGCAGCTCGCGGGACCTCTACGAGCAGTACTTC. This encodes CASSSRDLYEQYF.

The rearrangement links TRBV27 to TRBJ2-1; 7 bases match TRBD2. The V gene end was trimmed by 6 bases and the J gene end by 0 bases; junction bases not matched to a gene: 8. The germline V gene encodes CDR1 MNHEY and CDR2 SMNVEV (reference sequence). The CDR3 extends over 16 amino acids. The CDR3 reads CASSVSGRSSYNEQFF. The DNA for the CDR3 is TGTGCCAGCAGCGTTAGCGGGCGTAGCTCCTACAATGAGCAGTTCTTC.

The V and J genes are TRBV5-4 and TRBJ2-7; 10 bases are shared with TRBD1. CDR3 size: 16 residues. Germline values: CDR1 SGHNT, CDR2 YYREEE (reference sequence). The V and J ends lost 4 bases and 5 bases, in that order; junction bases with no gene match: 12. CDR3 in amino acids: CASSPHRDRGKNEQYF. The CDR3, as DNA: TGTGCCAGCAGCCCCCACCGGGACAGGGGAAAAAACGAGCAGTACTTC.

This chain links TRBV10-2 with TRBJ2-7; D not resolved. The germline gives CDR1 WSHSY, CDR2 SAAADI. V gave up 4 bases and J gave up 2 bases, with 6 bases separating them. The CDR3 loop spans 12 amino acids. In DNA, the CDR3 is TGCGCCAGCAGTGTCCAGGCCTACGAGCAGTACTTC. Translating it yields CASSVQAYEQYF.

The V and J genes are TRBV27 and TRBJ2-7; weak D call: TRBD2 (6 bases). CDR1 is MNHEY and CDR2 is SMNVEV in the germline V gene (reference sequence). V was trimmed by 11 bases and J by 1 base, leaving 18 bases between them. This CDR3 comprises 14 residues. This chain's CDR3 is CASLKVAGSYEQYF. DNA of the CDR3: TGTGCCTCCTTAAAGGTCGCGGGGTCCTACGAGCAGTACTTC.

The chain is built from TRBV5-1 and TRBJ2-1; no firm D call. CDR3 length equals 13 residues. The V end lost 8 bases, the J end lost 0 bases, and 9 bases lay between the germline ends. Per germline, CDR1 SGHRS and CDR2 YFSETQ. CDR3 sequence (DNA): TGCGCCAGTACTTCCATCTCCTACAATGAGCAGTTCTTC. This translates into CASTSISYNEQFF.

The CDR3 is CASSLDGRGYTF. The CDR3 nucleotides are TGTGCCAGCAGCTTGGATGGTAGGGGGTACACCTTC. The chain employs TRBV5-4 and TRBJ1-2, with a possible D match to TRBD1 (6 bases). This CDR3 is 12 amino acids long. Germline CDR1 SGHNT, CDR2 YYREEE (reference sequence). V was shortened by 0 bases and J by 11 bases, with 11 bases between the two germline ends.

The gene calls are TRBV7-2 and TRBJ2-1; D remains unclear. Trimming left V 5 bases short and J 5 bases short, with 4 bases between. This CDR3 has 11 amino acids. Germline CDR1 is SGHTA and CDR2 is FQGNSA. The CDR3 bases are TGTGCCAGCAGCCCCGACAATGAGCAGTTCTTC. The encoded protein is CASSPDNEQFF.

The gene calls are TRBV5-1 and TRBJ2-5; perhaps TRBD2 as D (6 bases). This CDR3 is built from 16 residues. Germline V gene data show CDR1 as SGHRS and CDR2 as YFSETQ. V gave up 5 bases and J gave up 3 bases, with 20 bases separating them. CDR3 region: CASSDGRSPLKETQYF. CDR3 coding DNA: TGCGCCAGCAGTGACGGGAGATCTCCCCTGAAAGAGACCCAGTACTTC.

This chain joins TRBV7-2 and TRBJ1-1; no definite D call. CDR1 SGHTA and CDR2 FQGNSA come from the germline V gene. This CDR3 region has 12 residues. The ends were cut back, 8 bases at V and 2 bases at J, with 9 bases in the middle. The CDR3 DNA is TGTGCCAGCTCCCCCCTTAACACTGAAGCTTTCTTT. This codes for CASSPLNTEAFF.

CDR3 nucleotides: TGTGCCATCAGCAGCCCGAAAACAGGGGATGGAGAGACCCAGTACTTC. Translation: CAISSPKTGDGETQYF. This rearrangement joins TRBV10-3 to TRBJ2-5, with 7 bases that match TRBD1. In germline, CDR1 is ENHRY, CDR2 SYGVKD. Losses at the gene ends were 6 bases for V and 4 bases for J; bases not matched to a gene: 14. The CDR3 has 16 residues.

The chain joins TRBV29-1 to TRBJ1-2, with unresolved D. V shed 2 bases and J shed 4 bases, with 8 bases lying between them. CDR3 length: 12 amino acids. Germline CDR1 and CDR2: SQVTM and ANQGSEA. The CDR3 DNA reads TGCAGCGTTGAACTACGCACCTATGGCTACACCTTC. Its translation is CSVELRTYGYTF.

For the CDR3, the DNA is TGTGCCAGCAGCCTTCCGGGCGGGGCGAACAATGAGCAGTTCTTC. Translated, it gives CASSLPGGANNEQFF. The V gene is TRBV6-6, the J gene TRBJ2-1; tentatively, D is TRBD2 (6 bases). V lost 6 bases and J lost 5, with 17 bases in between. From germline, CDR1 is MNHNY and CDR2 SVGAGI (reference sequence). The CDR3 length is 15 residues.

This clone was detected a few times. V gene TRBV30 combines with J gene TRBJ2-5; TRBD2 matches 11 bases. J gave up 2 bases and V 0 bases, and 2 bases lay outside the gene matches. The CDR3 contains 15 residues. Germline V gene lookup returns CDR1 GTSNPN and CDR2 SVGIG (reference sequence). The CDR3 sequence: CAWSVGLADQETQYF. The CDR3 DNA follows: TGTGCCTGGAGTGTGGGACTAGCGGATCAAGAGACCCAGTACTTC. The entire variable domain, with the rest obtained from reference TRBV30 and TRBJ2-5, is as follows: SQTIHQWPATLVQPVGSPLSLECTVEGTSNPNLYWYRQAAGRGLQLLFYSVGIGQISSEVPQNLSASRPQDRQFILSSKKLLLSDSGFYLCAWSVGLADQETQYFGPGTRLLVL.

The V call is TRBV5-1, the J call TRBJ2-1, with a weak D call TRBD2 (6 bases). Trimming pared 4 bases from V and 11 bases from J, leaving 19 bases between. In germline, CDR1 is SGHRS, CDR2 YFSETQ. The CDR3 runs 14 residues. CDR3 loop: CASSPGTAWNKQFF. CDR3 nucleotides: TGCGCCAGCAGCCCCGGGACTGCCTGGAATAAGCAGTTCTTC.

In DNA, the CDR3 is TGTGCCAGCAGCTTGGTGGGTAGGGGGACGGAGACCCAGTACTTC. Protein: CASSLVGRGTETQYF. The chain recombines TRBV5-4 with TRBJ2-5; D possibly corresponds to TRBD1 (6 bases). Germline V gene sequence: CDR1 SGHNT, CDR2 YYREEE (reference sequence). Trimming pared 0 bases from V and 5 bases from J, leaving 14 bases between. This CDR3 has 15 amino acids.